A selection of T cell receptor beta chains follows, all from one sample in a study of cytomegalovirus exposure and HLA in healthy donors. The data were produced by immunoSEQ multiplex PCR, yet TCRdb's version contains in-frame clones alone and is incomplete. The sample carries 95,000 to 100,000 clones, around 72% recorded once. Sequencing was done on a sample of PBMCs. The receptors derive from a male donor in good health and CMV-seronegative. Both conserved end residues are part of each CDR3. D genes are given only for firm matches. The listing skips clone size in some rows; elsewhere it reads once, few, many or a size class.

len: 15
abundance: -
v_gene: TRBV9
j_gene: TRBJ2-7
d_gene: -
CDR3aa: CASSVGAGLGYEQYF
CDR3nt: TGTGCCAGCAGCGTAGGGGCAGGGTTGGGTTACGAGCAGTACTTC

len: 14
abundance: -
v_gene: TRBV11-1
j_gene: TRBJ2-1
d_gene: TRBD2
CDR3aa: CASSPGTSGSEQFF
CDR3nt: TGTGCCAGCAGCCCAGGGACTAGCGGGAGCGAGCAGTTCTTC

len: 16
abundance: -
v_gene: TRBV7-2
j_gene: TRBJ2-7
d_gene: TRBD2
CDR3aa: CASSLEGASGSYEQYF
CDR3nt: TGTGCCAGCAGCTTAGAGGGGGCTAGCGGGAGTTACGAGCAGTACTTC

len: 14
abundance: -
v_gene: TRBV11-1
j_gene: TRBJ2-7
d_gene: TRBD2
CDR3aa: CASSLVAGAYEQYF
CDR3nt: TGTGCCAGCAGCTTAGTAGCGGGGGCCTACGAGCAGTACTTC

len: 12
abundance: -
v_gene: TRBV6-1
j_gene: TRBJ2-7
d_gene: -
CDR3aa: CASSELGVRGYF
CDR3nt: TGTGCCAGCAGTGAACTCGGGGTAAGAGGGTACTTC

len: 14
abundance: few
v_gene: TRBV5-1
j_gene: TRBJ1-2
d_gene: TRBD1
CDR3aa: CASSPRDRVDGYTF
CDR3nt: TGCGCCAGCAGCCCGAGGGACAGGGTAGATGGCTACACCTTC

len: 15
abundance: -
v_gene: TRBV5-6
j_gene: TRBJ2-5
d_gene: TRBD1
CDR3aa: CASSETDRGHETQYF
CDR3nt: TGTGCCAGCAGCGAGACTGACAGGGGGCACGAGACCCAGTACTTC

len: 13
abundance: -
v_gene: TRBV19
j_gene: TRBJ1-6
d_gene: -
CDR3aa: CASSAGDNSPLHF
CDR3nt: TGTGCCAGTAGTGCAGGGGATAATTCACCCCTCCACTTT

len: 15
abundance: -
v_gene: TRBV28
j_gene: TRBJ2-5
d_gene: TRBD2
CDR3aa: CASSFIGEGQETQYF
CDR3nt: TGTGCCAGCAGTTTCATCGGGGAGGGGCAAGAGACCCAGTACTTC

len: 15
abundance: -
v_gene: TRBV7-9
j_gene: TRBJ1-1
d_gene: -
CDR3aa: CASSPSDGRDTEAFF
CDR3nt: TGTGCCAGCAGCCCTAGTGACGGGCGGGACACTGAAGCTTTCTTT

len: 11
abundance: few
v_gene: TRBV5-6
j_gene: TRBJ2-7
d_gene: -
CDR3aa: CASSFRDEQYF
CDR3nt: TGTGCCAGCAGCTTCCGGGACGAGCAGTACTTC

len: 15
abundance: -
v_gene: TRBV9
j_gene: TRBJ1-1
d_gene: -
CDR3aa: CASSVSSAGHSRAFF
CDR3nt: TGTGCCAGCAGCGTATCGTCAGCAGGGCACTCTCGAGCTTTCTTT

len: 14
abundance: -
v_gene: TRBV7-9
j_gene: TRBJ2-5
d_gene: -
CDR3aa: CASSHARGQETQYF
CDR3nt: TGTGCCAGCAGCCACGCCCGGGGACAAGAGACCCAGTACTTC

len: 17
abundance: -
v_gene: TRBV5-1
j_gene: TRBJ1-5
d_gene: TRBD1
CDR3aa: CASSQNPGQGAGQPQHF
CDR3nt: TGCGCCAGCAGTCAAAATCCGGGACAGGGGGCAGGTCAGCCCCAGCATTTT

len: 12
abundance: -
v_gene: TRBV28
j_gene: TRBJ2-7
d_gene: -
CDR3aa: CASHITGYEQYF
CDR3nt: TGTGCCAGCCACATTACAGGGTACGAGCAGTACTTC

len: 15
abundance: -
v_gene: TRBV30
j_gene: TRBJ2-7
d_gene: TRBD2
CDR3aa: CAWSVTLAGSYEQYF
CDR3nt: TGTGCCTGGAGTGTAACCCTAGCGGGCTCCTACGAGCAGTACTTC

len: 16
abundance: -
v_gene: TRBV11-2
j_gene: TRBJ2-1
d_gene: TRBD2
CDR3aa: CASSILAGGPIIEQFF
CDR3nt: TGTGCCAGCAGCATACTAGCGGGAGGGCCTATTATTGAGCAGTTCTTC

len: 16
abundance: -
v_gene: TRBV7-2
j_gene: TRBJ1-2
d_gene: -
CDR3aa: CASSLGPAGRNYGYTF
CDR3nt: TGTGCCAGCAGCTTAGGACCCGCGGGGCGGAACTATGGCTACACCTTC

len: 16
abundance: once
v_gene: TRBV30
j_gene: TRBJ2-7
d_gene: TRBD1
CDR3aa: CAWSDYRGLTPTRLNF
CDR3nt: TGTGCCTGGAGTGATTACAGGGGGCTTACTCCGACTAGACTCAACTTC

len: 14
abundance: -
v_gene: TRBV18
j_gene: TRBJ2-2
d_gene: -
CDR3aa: CASSPTENTGELFF
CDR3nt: TGTGCCAGCTCACCAACAGAGAACACCGGGGAGCTGTTTTTT

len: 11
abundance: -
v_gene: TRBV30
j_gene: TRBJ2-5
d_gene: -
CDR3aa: CAWSGRETQYF
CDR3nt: TGTGCCTGGAGTGGTCGGGAGACCCAGTACTTC